The rows below give T cell receptor beta chains drawn from one sample of a study of CD8+ T cells in alopecia areata. Here immunoSEQ multiplex PCR was the method, and the copy in TCRdb shows in-frame clones only, minus some. Of 150,000 to 200,000 clones in the sample, 45% to 60% were seen once. The sample was CD8+ T cells sorted from blood, taken at week 52, from a patient treated with tofacitinib. The source is a human donor with alopecia areata. Each CDR3 is given with its conserved first and last residue. A D gene is named only where the DNA matches it firmly. A clone size is listed for some rows: how often the clone was seen (once, few, many), or a class if it is expanded.

j_call,d_call,v_call,clone_size,cdr3_nt,cdr3_aa
TRBJ1-1,TRBD1,TRBV27,NA,TGTGCCAGCAGTTGGACAGGCAAGAACACTGAAGCTTTCTTT,CASSWTGKNTEAFF
TRBJ2-3,TRBD2,TRBV27,NA,TGTGCCAGCAGCACTCCGGGACTACCGCGCACAGATACGCAGTATTTT,CASSTPGLPRTDTQYF
TRBJ2-5,TRBD1,TRBV11-2,once,TGTGCCAGCAGCTTACGGGTACAGGGGGTAGAGACCCAGTACTTC,CASSLRVQGVETQYF
TRBJ1-1,TRBD1,TRBV15,NA,TGTGCCACCAGCAGAGTGGGTGGACAGGGGATCTTGAACACTGAAGCTTTCTTT,CATSRVGGQGILNTEAFF
TRBJ2-5,TRBD2,TRBV7-9,NA,TGTGCCAGCAGCTTAGTTGCGGGGGGGCCAGAGACCCAGTACTTC,CASSLVAGGPETQYF
TRBJ2-2,TRBD1,TRBV5-4,NA,TGTGCCACTACCGGGACAGGGGACACCGGGGAGCTGTTTTTT,CATTGTGDTGELFF
TRBJ2-3,NA,TRBV25-1,NA,TGTGCCAGCAGTGAAGATCTGTCAGATACGCAGTATTTT,CASSEDLSDTQYF
TRBJ1-1,NA,TRBV7-6,few,TGTGCCAGCAGCCAGGACACGAACACTGAAGCTTTCTTT,CASSQDTNTEAFF
TRBJ2-1,NA,TRBV6-5,NA,TGTGCCAGCACTAGGGACCGCTCCTACAATGAGCAGTTCTTC,CASTRDRSYNEQFF
TRBJ2-3,TRBD2,TRBV5-4,NA,TGTGCCAGCAACGCGAAGAAGGCGGGGGGGCCCGTCACAGATACGCAGTATTTT,CASNAKKAGGPVTDTQYF
TRBJ2-5,NA,TRBV30,NA,TGTGCCTGGATCAGGGAGACCCAGTACTTC,CAWIRETQYF
TRBJ2-3,NA,TRBV5-6,NA,TGTGCCAGCAGCGCTCGAGATACGCAGTATTTT,CASSARDTQYF
TRBJ2-7,NA,TRBV7-9,NA,TGTGCCAGCAGCCCTAATTTTGGTGGCAGGGGTAGGTACGAGCAGTACTTC,CASSPNFGGRGRYEQYF
TRBJ2-1,NA,TRBV6-5,few,TGTGCCAGCAGTTACGACCAGCCGGGTGAGCAGTTCTTC,CASSYDQPGEQFF
TRBJ2-7,TRBD1,TRBV5-5,few,TGTGCCAGCAGCTTATACAGGGGCAACGAGCAGTACTTC,CASSLYRGNEQYF
TRBJ1-1,NA,TRBV2,NA,TGTGCCAGCAGTGAACTGGCAGGCGACACTGAAGCTTTCTTT,CASSELAGDTEAFF
TRBJ2-1,NA,TRBV11-2,NA,TGTGCCAGCAGCTTAGTGCCCTTGGGTGAGCAGTTCTTC,CASSLVPLGEQFF
TRBJ1-2,NA,TRBV7-9,NA,TGTGCCAGCAGCTCGGAGAACAGGGCTGGCTACACCTTC,CASSSENRAGYTF
TRBJ1-6,NA,TRBV30,NA,TGTGCCATAGACGACGGACATAATTCACCCCTCCACTTT,CAIDDGHNSPLHF
TRBJ2-6,NA,TRBV5-1,NA,TGCGCCAGCAGTTCATCGGGGGAGGTCTTTCGGTATGGGGCCAACGTCCTGACTTTC,CASSSSGEVFRYGANVLTF
TRBJ2-1,TRBD2,TRBV19,NA,TGTGCCAGTAGTGAGCCTAGCGGGGTCTACAATGAGCAGTTCTTC,CASSEPSGVYNEQFF
TRBJ1-2,TRBD1,TRBV11-2,NA,TGTGCCAGCAGAACAGACAGGGCCTATGGCTACACCTTC,CASRTDRAYGYTF
TRBJ2-4,TRBD1,TRBV9,NA,TGTGCCAGCAATGCAGGGGGCTCGGGCATTCAGTACTTC,CASNAGGSGIQYF
TRBJ2-7,NA,TRBV30,NA,TGTGCCTGGAGTGTAGCAGGGGACGAGCAGTACTTC,CAWSVAGDEQYF
TRBJ2-3,NA,TRBV27,NA,TGTGCCAGCAGTTTATCGGGGGGAAATACGCAGTATTTT,CASSLSGGNTQYF
TRBJ1-1,NA,TRBV5-1,NA,TGCGCCAGCACACTAGGGCAGGGGATTACCGAAGCTTTCTTT,CASTLGQGITEAFF
TRBJ1-1,NA,TRBV5-6,NA,TGTGCCAGCAGCTTGTTGATGACAGGAAACACTGAAGCTTTCTTT,CASSLLMTGNTEAFF
TRBJ2-2,NA,TRBV6-1,few,TGTGCCAGCAGTGTGCTGGGGAACACCGGGGAGCTGTTTTTT,CASSVLGNTGELFF
TRBJ1-2,TRBD1,TRBV10-3,NA,TGTGCCATCAGTGAGTCAGCCGGGACAGTGGCTGGAGGCTACACCTTC,CAISESAGTVAGGYTF
TRBJ2-5,NA,TRBV7-3,NA,TGTGCCAGCAGCAACCTCCCGGGGGCGGGGGAGACCCAGTACTTC,CASSNLPGAGETQYF
TRBJ2-5,NA,TRBV4-2,NA,TGTGCCAGCAGCCAAGCGACGGGGTGGCAAGAGACCCAGTACTTC,CASSQATGWQETQYF
TRBJ2-1,NA,TRBV27,NA,TGTGCCAGCAGTTTAGGCCTGGGGGACTACAATGAGCAGTTCTTC,CASSLGLGDYNEQFF
TRBJ2-1,NA,TRBV4-2,NA,TGTGCCAGCAGCCAAGTAGGGCTAGCAGCCGGCAATGAGCAGTTCTTC,CASSQVGLAAGNEQFF
TRBJ1-2,NA,TRBV27,few,TGTGCCAGCAGTGATTCCGGGACAAGCCGCGGCTACACCTTC,CASSDSGTSRGYTF
TRBJ2-3,NA,TRBV7-9,once,TGTGCCAGCAGTCGGGACTCCAACGAATATACGCAGTATTTT,CASSRDSNEYTQYF
TRBJ1-6,NA,TRBV7-9,few,TGTGCCAGCAGCCCACGGGCAGGGAGCTCCTATAATTCACCCCTCCACTTT,CASSPRAGSSYNSPLHF
TRBJ2-3,TRBD2,TRBV29-1,NA,TGCAGCGTTGAAGATGCGGCGGGGGGGCGTAAAGATACGCAGTATTTT,CSVEDAAGGRKDTQYF
TRBJ1-1,NA,TRBV5-1,few,TGCGCCAGCAGCAGGGGTGCGGGGGAAGCTTTCTTT,CASSRGAGEAFF
TRBJ2-4,NA,TRBV19,NA,TGTGCCAGTAGTATGGCGGGGTTCAAAAACATTCAGTACTTC,CASSMAGFKNIQYF
TRBJ2-4,TRBD2,TRBV7-9,NA,TGTGCCAGCAGCTTAGCGTCGGGACTAGCGGGAAACATTCAGTACTTC,CASSLASGLAGNIQYF
TRBJ2-1,TRBD2,TRBV11-2,NA,TGTGCCAGCAGCTTAGAGGCTAGCGGGGGGTCATACAATGAGCAGTTCTTC,CASSLEASGGSYNEQFF
TRBJ1-6,TRBD1,TRBV15,NA,TGTGCCACCAGCAGAGATCCCCCCCTTCCGACAGGGAGGAATTCACCCCTCCACTTT,CATSRDPPLPTGRNSPLHF
TRBJ1-4,NA,TRBV30,few,TGTGCCTCCGCGGGGGGAGAAAAACTGTTTTTT,CASAGGEKLFF
TRBJ1-1,NA,TRBV29-1,few,TGCAGTTCTGGAAGGAACACTGAAGCTTTCTTT,CSSGRNTEAFF
TRBJ1-2,NA,TRBV5-1,once,TGCGCCATTGACTCTGGGACGGACGGCTACACCTTC,CAIDSGTDGYTF
TRBJ2-2,NA,TRBV29-1,few,TGCACGGGGGCCAAAGACGCCACCGGGGAGCTGTTTTTT,CTGAKDATGELFF
TRBJ1-2,NA,TRBV19,NA,TGTGCCAGTAGTACCCCTAGTGACACCCGGGACTATGGCTACACCTTC,CASSTPSDTRDYGYTF
TRBJ2-7,NA,TRBV27,NA,TGTGCCAGCAGTTTCCAGGACGGCTACGAGCAGTACTTC,CASSFQDGYEQYF
TRBJ1-5,NA,TRBV6-1,NA,TGTGCCAGCAGCGGAGGTCTACAGCCCCAGCATTTT,CASSGGLQPQHF
TRBJ2-2,NA,TRBV5-6,NA,TGTGCCAGCAGCTTGGGGGACACCGGGGAGCTGTTTTTT,CASSLGDTGELFF
TRBJ2-5,TRBD2,TRBV27,NA,TGTGCCAGCAGTTTACGGACTAGCGGGGTACAAGAGACCCAGTACTTC,CASSLRTSGVQETQYF